This T cell receptor (beta chain) stems from a study of regulatory T cells in long-lasting Graves disease. Time point defined: newly diagnosed GD, antithyroid drugs for less than 3 months. PBMC-extracted RNA yielded the TCR library. The TCR beta library used iRepertoire HTBI primers with Arm-PCR amplification of CDR3. MiXCR, applied by TCRdb to the multiplex PCR reads, yields one record per CDR3 protein. The table has approximately 350,000 distinct CDR3 sequences, roughly 17% seen once; the top ten hold 25% to 30%. In its sample, this clonotype was seen many times. V lost 5 bases and J lost 7, with 12 bases in between. CDR1 is SGHTA and CDR2 is FQGNSA in the germline V gene. This CDR3 is built from 13 residues. In addition, the sample was reused for a study of T cells in Graves' hyperthyroidism and ophthalmopathy.

Here the sequenced sample was peripheral blood mononuclear cells (PBMCs), taken at new diagnosis, from a patient treated with antithyroid drugs. The sequence derives from a man aged 40-49 years with Graves disease. The V and J genes are TRBV7-2 and TRBJ1-5; no firm D call. The CDR3 DNA reads as TGTGCCAGCAGCGCCACACGTCAGCAGCCCCAGCATTTT. As protein: CASSATRQQPQHF.